This TCR beta chain was found in a study of glioma-infiltrating T cells. TCR alpha and beta CDR3 regions were amplified from RNA using iRepertoire nested multiplex PCR. TCRdb fed the multiplex PCR reads into MiXCR, producing one record per CDR3 protein. The sample includes 150,000 or so distinct CDR3 sequences, approximately 40% of them seen just once. In its sample, this clonotype was seen a few times. The receptor's source is a human donor with low-grade glioma or glioblastoma, undergoing nonglioma brain surgery, or in good health (not recorded which). Source material: glioma tissue, nonneoplastic brain tissue, or PBMCs (not recorded which).

In DNA form, the CDR3 reads TGTGCCAGCAGCCCTAATATCGGGAACACTGAAGCTTTCTTT. Translating gives CASSPNIGNTEAFF. This chain links TRBV11-2 with TRBJ1-1; D gene ambiguous. The CDR3 spans 14 residues. V lost 5 bases and J lost 1, with 11 bases in between. Germline V gene data show CDR1 as SGHAT and CDR2 as FQNNGV.